Listed here are 21 T cell receptor beta chains from one sample, sequenced in a study of T cells in Graves' hyperthyroidism and ophthalmopathy. Regions amplified from RNA transcripts were the TCR beta CDR3 regions. Primed by the HTBI set, a first-round RT-PCR was run on the TCR CDR3. TCRdb reprocessed the multiplex PCR reads via MiXCR and lists one record per CDR3 protein. Here the sample spans about 410,000 distinct CDR3 sequences, approximately 14% being singletons. The sequencing input was blood. Receptor source: a man in his late teens or twenties with Graves' ophthalmopathy.

The CDR3 loop reads CASTWLSGGWGPDTQYF. CDR3 DNA sequence: TGTGCCAGCACTTGGTTATCAGGGGGCTGGGGGCCAGATACGCAGTATTTT. V and J are TRBV27 and TRBJ2-3, with 8 bases lining up with TRBD1. Germline CDR1 is MNHEY and CDR2 is SMNVEV (reference sequence). The CDR3 loop spans 17 amino acids. V dropped 7 bases and J dropped 4; count of bases not matched to a gene: 16.

The chain links TRBV25-1 to TRBJ1-1, with D perhaps matching TRBD1 (6 bases). CDR3 length: 15 residues. Trimming took off 5 bases at V and 3 bases at J, with 16 bases between the two ends. From germline, CDR1 is MGHDK and CDR2 SYGVNS. The CDR3 nucleotides read TGTGCCAGCAGTTCACGAGGGGGGGTCGACACTGAAGCTTTCTTT. Protein sequence: CASSSRGGVDTEAFF.

This clonotype came up a few times. Being one base from a much bigger clone, this may be a read error. The V call is TRBV7-8, the J call TRBJ2-7; tentatively, D is TRBD2 (5 bases). This CDR3 has 15 residues. Per the germline V gene, CDR1 is SGHVS and CDR2 is FQNEAQ. The V and J ends lost 5 bases and 2 bases respectively, with 16 bases between them. CDR3 in amino acids: CASSAISGHTYEQYF. Here the CDR3 DNA reads TGTGCCAGCAGCGCAATCAGCGGCCATACCTACGAGCAGTACTTC.

This clonotype was counted at least ten times. The J gene is TRBJ2-5, the V gene TRBV3-1, with a tentative D call TRBD2 (7 bases). The CDR3 consists of 18 residues. Germline V CDR1 and CDR2: LGHDT, YNNKEL (reference sequence). V gave up 0 bases and J gave up 0 bases, with 17 bases separating them. The CDR3 bases are TGTGCCAGCAGCCAAGATGGGGGCCTAGCGGCGTACCAAGAGACCCAGTACTTC. It specifies CASSQDGGLAAYQETQYF.

There are many counts of this clonotype. The CDR3 DNA is TGTGCCAGCAGCCCTATGGGGCGGGGGAGCACAGATACGCAGTATTTT. This sequence encodes CASSPMGRGSTDTQYF. V usage is TRBV11-3 and J usage is TRBJ2-3, with 7 bases aligning to TRBD2. This CDR3 has 16 residues. From germline, CDR1 is SGHNT and CDR2 YENEEA. V trimming: 5 bases; J trimming: 0 bases; junction bases outside the gene matches: 8.

This chain links TRBV6-6 with TRBJ2-5, with D unclear. Trimming left V 0 bases short and J 3 bases short, with 11 bases between. This CDR3 comprises 15 residues. Germline lookup yields CDR1 MNHNY and CDR2 SVGAGI (reference sequence). The CDR3 DNA sequence: TGTGCCAGCAGTTACTCGGCACTTATAGAAGAGACCCAGTACTTC. It yields the protein CASSYSALIEETQYF.

This clonotype came up many times. The chain recombines TRBV20-1 with TRBJ1-5; 8 bases are shared with TRBD1. The CDR3 runs 15 residues. V shed 0 bases, J shed 6 bases, and the junction held 7 bases outside the gene matches. Germline V lookup: CDR1 DFQATT, CDR2 SNEGSKA (reference sequence). The CDR3 here is CSARELTQGAQPQHF. The CDR3, as DNA: TGCAGTGCTAGAGAGCTAACTCAGGGGGCTCAGCCCCAGCATTTT.

This clonotype was seen a few times. The chain is built from TRBV20-1 and TRBJ1-2; D remains ambiguous. The germline V gene encodes CDR1 DFQATT and CDR2 SNEGSKA (reference sequence). The ends were cut back, 4 bases at V and 7 bases at J, with 7 bases in the middle. This CDR3 comprises 10 residues. The chain's CDR3 is CSATGGGYTF. CDR3 in DNA: TGCAGTGCTACCGGTGGTGGCTACACCTTC.

This clonotype has ten or more counts. The chain uses TRBV10-3 and TRBJ1-1; D is ambiguous. Trimming cost V 7 bases and J 0 bases, with 9 bases left between them. The CDR3 is 13 residues long. Germline CDR1 ENHRY, CDR2 SYGVKD. The chain's CDR3 is CAITNHLNTEAFF. CDR3 coding DNA: TGTGCCATCACCAACCACTTGAACACTGAAGCTTTCTTT.

This clonotype was observed at least ten times. The chain couples TRBV20-1 to TRBJ2-7, with D unresolved. The V and J ends lost 3 bases and 5 bases respectively, with 14 bases between them. CDR3 length: 13 residues. The V gene's germline CDR1 is DFQATT and CDR2 SNEGSKA (reference sequence). The CDR3 bases are TGCAGTGCTAGTAGGGTAACGGCCGACGAGCAGTACTTC. Amino acids: CSASRVTADEQYF.

This clonotype has just a few counts. The J gene is TRBJ1-1, the V gene TRBV27; 9 bases are a match to TRBD1. Trimming cost V 4 bases and J 10 bases; bases outside gene matches: 10. The length of the CDR3 is 14 residues. The germline CDR1 and CDR2 sequences are MNHEY and SMNVEV (reference sequence). In DNA, the CDR3 is TGTGCCAGCAGTTCCTTACAACAGGGGGCGAGAGCTTTCTTT. Its translation is CASSSLQQGARAFF.

The genes are TRBV9 and TRBJ2-3; possible D gene TRBD2, 5 bases. The CDR3 spans 14 residues. CDR1 SGDLS and CDR2 YYNGEE come from the germline V gene. V lost 0 bases and J lost 0, with 5 bases in between. CDR3 in DNA: TGTGCCAGCAGCGTAGGGGAGAGCACAGATACGCAGTATTTT. This encodes CASSVGESTDTQYF.

The V call is TRBV30, the J call TRBJ2-7; D uncertain. This CDR3 is 13 amino acids long. V lost 5 bases and J lost 7, with 18 bases in between. Germline V gene sequence: CDR1 GTSNPN, CDR2 SVGIG (reference sequence). This CDR3 reads CAWLRTRSEEQYF. CDR3 in DNA: TGTGCCTGGCTCAGGACCCGCTCAGAGGAGCAGTACTTC.

In this sample, this clonotype turned up many times. This rearrangement joins TRBV20-1 to TRBJ2-3, with 13 bases lining up with TRBD2. The V gene's germline CDR1 is DFQATT and CDR2 SNEGSKA (reference sequence). This CDR3 contains 17 residues. V gave up 8 bases and J gave up 3 bases; unmatched junction bases: 14. The CDR3 sequence: CSPSGTSGVPGTDTQYF. CDR3 nucleotide sequence: TGCAGTCCGTCCGGGACTAGCGGGGTCCCGGGGACAGATACGCAGTATTTT.

This clonotype was observed many times. This chain joins TRBV4-2 and TRBJ2-3, with D unclear. The CDR3 extends over 15 amino acids. Trimming left V 6 bases short and J 6 bases short, with 19 bases between. The germline V gene encodes CDR1 LGHNA and CDR2 YNFKEQ. The CDR3 protein is CASSRIDDGWDTQYF. The DNA for the CDR3 is TGTGCCAGCAGTCGCATAGACGATGGGTGGGATACGCAGTATTTT.

This clonotype has ten or more counts. This chain joins TRBV5-1 and TRBJ1-2; D gene uncertain. CDR3 size: 15 residues. Trimming took off 0 bases at V and 2 bases at J, with 11 bases between the two ends. The V gene's germline CDR1 is SGHRS and CDR2 YFSETQ. As DNA, the CDR3 is TGCGCCAGCAGCTTGGCTTTCGGCGGGAACTATGGCTACACCTTC. It encodes CASSLAFGGNYGYTF.

The chain combines TRBV4-1 with TRBJ2-5; TRBD1 might be the D (6 bases). This CDR3 contains 16 residues. V was cut by 2 bases and J by 9 bases, with 22 bases left in between. Germline CDR1 MGHRA, CDR2 YSYEKL. The CDR3 loop reads CASSQSVVGDTEAQYF. The CDR3 bases are TGCGCCAGCAGCCAATCAGTGGTAGGGGACACGGAGGCCCAGTACTTC.

The J gene is TRBJ2-7, the V gene TRBV6-5; D may be TRBD2 (5 bases). Germline V gene data show CDR1 as MNHEY and CDR2 as SVGAGI. V lost 2 bases to trimming and J lost 3 bases, with 14 bases between them. This CDR3 is 15 amino acids long. Here the CDR3 reads CASSYRRVGVYEQYF. CDR3 DNA sequence: TGTGCCAGCAGTTACCGGCGGGTTGGGGTCTACGAGCAGTACTTC.

This clonotype was detected only a few times. The V call is TRBV15, the J call TRBJ2-6; D is possibly TRBD2 (5 bases). This CDR3 has 15 amino acids. The germline V and J ends were trimmed by 4 bases and 13 bases, with 20 bases remaining between them. CDR1 is LNHNV, CDR2 YYDKDF, per germline (reference sequence). Written as DNA, the CDR3 is TGTGCCACCAGCACCGGGATGCCCCAGGTTGCGGTCCTGACTTTC. The encoded protein is CATSTGMPQVAVLTF.

In its sample, this clonotype was seen many times. V and J are TRBV11-2 and TRBJ2-7; D may be TRBD1 or TRBD2 (5 bases each). The ends were cut back, 0 bases at V and 2 bases at J, with 17 bases in the middle. The CDR3 has 17 amino acids. Germline V gene sequence: CDR1 SGHAT, CDR2 FQNNGV. The DNA for the CDR3 is TGTGCCAGCAGCTTAGATCTGGGGACCATAAAGGCCTACGAGCAGTACTTC. The encoded protein is CASSLDLGTIKAYEQYF.

This clonotype was detected ten times or more. The gene calls are TRBV30 and TRBJ1-1; D uncertain. This CDR3 is built from 13 residues. CDR1 GTSNPN and CDR2 SVGIG come from the germline V gene (reference sequence). Trimming cost V 0 bases and J 5 bases, with 10 bases left between them. CDR3 residues: CAWSVRSGTEAFF. In nucleotides, the CDR3 is TGTGCCTGGAGTGTACGTTCAGGAACTGAAGCTTTCTTT. Full variable domain (remainder filled in from reference TRBV30 and TRBJ1-1): SQTIHQWPATLVQPVGSPLSLECTVEGTSNPNLYWYRQAAGRGLQLLFYSVGIGQISSEVPQNLSASRPQDRQFILSSKKLLLSDSGFYLCAWSVRSGTEAFFGQGTRLTVV.